This T cell receptor (beta chain) was retrieved from a study of T cell repertoires in cytomegalovirus infection. In the study overall: The authors used CMV epitopes that were HLA-C-restricted (recently identified) and HLA-B-restricted (well studied). An indication of both CMV infection and matching HLA type came from public TCR beta signatures.

This clonotype was counted between two and nine times. The antigen is unknown. TCRdb analysed the reads with MiXCR anew, one entry per CDR3 protein. The data contain roughly 170,000 distinct CDR3 sequences, roughly 22% of them seen just once; the ten biggest clones take up roughly 25%. Study-level results: CMV carriers with the relevant HLA were identified by cumulative public TCR beta family frequency. The response measured ex vivo was dominated by TCR beta clonotypes (HLA-C-restricted and CMV-specific).

This CDR3 is built from 13 residues. Trimming shortened V by 2 bases and J by 8 bases, and 12 bases separated the two germline ends. The germline gives CDR1 SNHLY, CDR2 FYNNEI. The source material was CD8+ T cells from cultured PBMCs, sampled from culture after CMV antigen stimulation. This receptor was obtained from a human donor in good health (CMV status not recorded). Some clones in this sample may be carry-over from other donors' samples. This rearrangement joins TRBV2 to TRBJ1-1; D is unresolved. The CDR3 spells CASSESGSLEAFF. The CDR3 region has the DNA TGTGCCAGCAGTGAATCCGGGTCTTTGGAAGCTTTCTTT.